Listed here is a single T cell receptor (beta chain). Its antigen is undetermined. Autoimmune disease history or systemic immunosuppression excluded patients. The V gene lost 0 bases and the J gene lost 4 bases, with 7 bases spanning the gap. Germline CDR1 is SGHDN and CDR2 is FVKESK. The CDR3 length is 14 residues. The data are from a study of OX40 agonist ivuxolimab in advanced cancers. The overall study: Treatment of patients was with ivuxolimab, an agonistic anti-OX40 (CD134) antibody. Patients achieving partial responses numbered three: one hepatocellular carcinoma case and two cutaneous melanoma cases. Study findings and constraints: At 0.1 to 3.0 mg/kg, clonal expansion of CD4+ and CD8+ blood T cells had occurred by week 6.

Some clones are missing from TCRdb's copy, which holds only in-frame ones; the method was immunoSEQ multiplex PCR. This sample has tens of thousands of clones, with 70% to 90% found just once. Sequenced here: CD4+ or CD8+ T cells sorted from blood, sampled in a trial of the OX40 agonist ivuxolimab. The V gene is TRBV14, the J gene TRBJ2-1; no clear D. The receptor was derived from an adult with an advanced solid tumor such as melanoma, head and neck, liver or kidney cancer. The CDR3 bases are TGTGCCAGCAGCCAAGATGGCGAGTACAATGAGCAGTTCTTC. It yields the protein CASSQDGEYNEQFF.